Following are 10 T cell receptor beta chains from one sample sequenced in a study of T cell changes during pregnancy in multiple sclerosis. Measured with immunoSEQ multiplex PCR; TCRdb has only the in-frame clones, and not every one. The sample has 45,000 to 50,000 clones; about 90% are singletons. Sequencing used CD4+ T cells from peripheral blood mononuclear cells, obtained in the second trimester of pregnancy. These receptors were collected from a female donor in good health, enrolled as a control in a pregnancy study.

J is TRBJ1-1 and V is TRBV19; tentative D call: TRBD1 (6 bases). CDR3 length equals 14 residues. Trimming cost V 5 bases and J 1 base, with 11 bases left between them. Germline V gives CDR1 LNHDA, CDR2 SQIVND (reference sequence). The CDR3 coding sequence is TGTGCCAGTAGTGCGAGGGGGAGGAACACTGAAGCTTTCTTT. This sequence encodes CASSARGRNTEAFF.

The chain links TRBV6-1 to TRBJ1-1; 9 bases align to TRBD1. V lost 5 bases to trimming and J lost 5 bases; unmatched junction nucleotides: 6. The CDR3 length is 14 residues. The germline V gene has CDR1 MNHNS and CDR2 SASEGT. The CDR3 here is CASSLQGARTEAFF. The CDR3 bases are TGTGCCAGCAGTTTACAGGGGGCGCGGACTGAAGCTTTCTTT.

The chain combines TRBV7-6 with TRBJ1-1; 8 bases align to TRBD1. The germline V gene encodes CDR1 SGHVS and CDR2 FNYEAQ. V gave up 5 bases and J gave up 5 bases; unmatched junction bases: 7. The CDR3 sequence is 14 residues long. CDR3 DNA sequence: TGTGCCAGCAGCCCAAGACAGGGGCAGACTGAAGCTTTCTTT. It is translated as CASSPRQGQTEAFF.

For the CDR3, the DNA is TGTGCCAGCAGCTCCTCGGGGGGGCGGGAGACCCAGTACTTC. The encoded protein is CASSSSGGRETQYF. This chain uses TRBV7-2 with TRBJ2-5, with 8 bases matching TRBD2. CDR3 length equals 14 residues. V dropped 4 bases and J dropped 5; count of bases not matched to a gene: 6. CDR1 is SGHTA and CDR2 is FQGNSA in the germline V gene.

The J gene is TRBJ2-2, the V gene TRBV5-1, with a tentative D call TRBD1 (6 bases). Germline V gene lookup returns CDR1 SGHRS and CDR2 YFSETQ. Trimming removed 2 bases at V and 4 bases at J, with 18 bases between. CDR3 length: 17 amino acids. CDR3 protein: CASSLDEFPGVTGELFF. CDR3 DNA sequence: TGCGCCAGCAGCTTAGACGAATTCCCAGGGGTCACCGGGGAGCTGTTTTTT.

The chain combines TRBV9 with TRBJ2-1; 7 nucleotides align to TRBD2. Germline CDR1 is SGDLS and CDR2 is YYNGEE. V shed 2 bases and J 6 bases; nucleotides not matched to a gene: 11. This CDR3 is 16 amino acids long. CDR3 nucleotides: TGTGCCAGCAGCGTCATAGTGGGGGGGTTTGGCAATGAGCAGTTCTTC. Encoded protein: CASSVIVGGFGNEQFF.

The CDR3 DNA sequence: TGTGCCAGCAGCCAAGAGTTAAGAGGTGAAGCTTTCTTT. This codes for CASSQELRGEAFF. The rearrangement joins TRBV14 to TRBJ1-1; no firm D call. The V gene's germline CDR1 is SGHDN and CDR2 FVKESK. The CDR3 has 13 residues. V gave up 0 bases and J gave up 7 bases, with 9 bases separating them.

This chain uses TRBV11-1 with TRBJ2-7, with 11 bases matching TRBD1. Trimming cost V 2 bases and J 4 bases; bases outside gene matches: 7. Germline values: CDR1 SGHAT, CDR2 FQDESV (reference sequence). This CDR3 region has 16 residues. In DNA, the CDR3 is TGTGCCAGCAGCTTATCCGGGACAGGGGGTTTTTACGAGCAGTACTTC. It specifies CASSLSGTGGFYEQYF. The full variable domain, its missing parts supplied by reference TRBV11-1 and TRBJ2-7, is EAEVAQSPRYKITEKSQAVAFWCDPISGHATLYWYRQILGQGPELLVQFQDESVVDDSQLPKDRFSAERLKGVDSTLKIQPAELGDSAMYLCASSLSGTGGFYEQYFGPGTRLTVT.

The rearrangement uses TRBV9 and TRBJ2-1, with 9 bases matching TRBD2. V lost 0 bases and J lost 7; bases outside the gene matches: 11. This CDR3 is 17 amino acids long. Germline V gives CDR1 SGDLS, CDR2 YYNGEE. For the CDR3, the DNA is TGTGCCAGCAGCGTAGGTTGGGCGGGGGGGCATAGGAATGAGCAGTTCTTC. Amino acid sequence: CASSVGWAGGHRNEQFF.

The genes are TRBV6-1 and TRBJ1-2, with D possibly TRBD1 on 5 matching bases. This CDR3 spans 12 amino acids. V was trimmed by 2 bases and J by 8 bases, leaving 9 bases between them. Germline V lookup: CDR1 MNHNS, CDR2 SASEGT. CDR3 region: CASSEQGRGYTF. The CDR3 bases are TGTGCCAGCAGTGAACAGGGAAGGGGCTACACCTTC.